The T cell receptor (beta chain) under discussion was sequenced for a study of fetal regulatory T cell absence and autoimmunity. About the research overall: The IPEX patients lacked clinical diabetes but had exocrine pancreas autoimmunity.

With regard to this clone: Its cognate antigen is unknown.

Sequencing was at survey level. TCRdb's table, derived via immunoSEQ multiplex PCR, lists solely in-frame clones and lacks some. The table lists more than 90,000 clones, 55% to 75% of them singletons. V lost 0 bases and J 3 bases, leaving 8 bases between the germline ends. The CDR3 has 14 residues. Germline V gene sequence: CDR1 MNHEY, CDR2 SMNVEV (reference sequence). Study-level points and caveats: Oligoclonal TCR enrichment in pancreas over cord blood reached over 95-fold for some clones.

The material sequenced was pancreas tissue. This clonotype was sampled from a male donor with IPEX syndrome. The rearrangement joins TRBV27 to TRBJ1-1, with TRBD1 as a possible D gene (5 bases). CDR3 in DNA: TGTGCCAGCAGTTTATCGATGGGGCACACTGAAGCTTTCTTT. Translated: CASSLSMGHTEAFF.